The entry below gives a single T cell receptor (beta chain) sequence along with its context. Data came from immunoSEQ multiplex PCR; TCRdb stores just in-frame clones and leaves some out. The sample contains 250,000 to 300,000 clones, approximately 84% of which appear only once. The data are from a study of blood T cell repertoires in COVID-19. Germline values: CDR1 LGHDT, CDR2 YNNKEL (reference sequence). CDR3 size: 13 residues. V was pared by 7 bases and J by 4 bases, with 10 bases between. The sequence derives from a man younger than 35 who had recovered from COVID-19. The sample comprised PBMCs or T cells enriched from blood (not recorded which). The V call is TRBV3-1 (or the pseudogene TRBV3-2), the J call TRBJ1-4, with D unresolved. CDR3 residues: CASTSDYNEKLFF. DNA for the CDR3: TGTGCCAGCACCTCGGACTATAATGAAAAACTGTTTTTT.